This section outlines one T cell receptor beta chain sequence together with its context. This sample was taken from a study of identifying expanded T cells in peripheral blood. Trimming took off 8 bases at V and 1 base at J, with 10 bases between the two ends. Germline V CDR1 and CDR2: LGHNA, YNFKEQ. The CDR3 consists of 13 residues. Sequencing was performed with immunoSEQ multiplex PCR; in TCRdb, only in-frame clones are kept and a portion is missing. The data hold around 80,000 clones, with 90% observed a single time. V and J are TRBV4-2 and TRBJ2-3; maybe TRBD2 (7 bases). Sequencing was carried out using blood. The sequence was obtained from a person between 18 and 75 years old in good health. The CDR3 sequence: CASGGAGTDTQYF. CDR3 DNA: TGTGCCAGCGGGGGGGCCGGCACAGATACGCAGTATTTT.